Following are 5 T cell receptor beta chains from one sample sequenced in a study of cytomegalovirus exposure and HLA in healthy donors. Here immunoSEQ multiplex PCR was the method, and the copy in TCRdb shows in-frame clones only, minus some. Among roughly 350,000 clones, around 86% were seen once, and the ten largest hold about 0.8%. The material sequenced was PBMCs. All receptors derive from a woman under 30 in good health and CMV-seronegative.

The chain couples TRBV6-6 to TRBJ1-2; 7 bases line up with TRBD1. Per germline, CDR1 MNHNY and CDR2 SVGAGI (reference sequence). CDR3 length equals 12 residues. The J segment lost 3 bases and the V segment lost 11 bases, leaving 6 bases of the junction unmatched. The chain's CDR3 is CASIQGDYGYTF. The CDR3 DNA follows: TGTGCCTCCATTCAGGGGGACTATGGCTACACCTTC.

This chain joins TRBV4-3 and TRBJ2-5; 10 nucleotides line up with TRBD2. The CDR3 sequence is 16 residues long. V lost 1 base, J lost 5 bases, and 7 bases stayed unmatched. Looked up from germline, CDR1 is LGHNA and CDR2 is YSLEER. The CDR3 DNA is TGCGCCAGCAGCCAAGTTTCTAGCGGGAGATATGAGACCCAGTACTTC. This gives the protein CASSQVSSGRYETQYF.

This clone showed up just a few times. Written as DNA, the CDR3 is TGTGCCATCAGTGATGACGACAGGGCCTATGGCTACACCTTC. This encodes CAISDDDRAYGYTF. This chain connects TRBV10-3 to TRBJ1-2; 7 bases map to TRBD1. This CDR3 region has 14 residues. With 3 bases clipped from V and 4 bases from J, the junction kept 5 bases outside the gene matches. The germline V gene has CDR1 ENHRY and CDR2 SYGVKD.

The rearrangement joins TRBV10-3 to TRBJ2-3, with TRBD2 as a possible D gene (6 bases). V was trimmed by 2 bases and J by 3 bases, leaving 12 bases between them. Germline V gives CDR1 ENHRY, CDR2 SYGVKD. This CDR3 region has 15 residues. The CDR3 reads CAISERETITDTQYF. The CDR3 DNA reads as TGTGCCATCAGTGAGCGGGAGACTATAACAGATACGCAGTATTTT.

The chain recombines TRBV19 with TRBJ1-5; maybe TRBD1 (6 bases). Germline V gene lookup returns CDR1 LNHDA and CDR2 SQIVND (reference sequence). CDR3 size: 13 residues. V was pared by 6 bases and J by 6 bases, with 12 bases between. The CDR3 is CASSLQGGQPQHF. The CDR3 DNA reads as TGTGCCAGTAGCCTACAGGGCGGTCAGCCCCAGCATTTT.